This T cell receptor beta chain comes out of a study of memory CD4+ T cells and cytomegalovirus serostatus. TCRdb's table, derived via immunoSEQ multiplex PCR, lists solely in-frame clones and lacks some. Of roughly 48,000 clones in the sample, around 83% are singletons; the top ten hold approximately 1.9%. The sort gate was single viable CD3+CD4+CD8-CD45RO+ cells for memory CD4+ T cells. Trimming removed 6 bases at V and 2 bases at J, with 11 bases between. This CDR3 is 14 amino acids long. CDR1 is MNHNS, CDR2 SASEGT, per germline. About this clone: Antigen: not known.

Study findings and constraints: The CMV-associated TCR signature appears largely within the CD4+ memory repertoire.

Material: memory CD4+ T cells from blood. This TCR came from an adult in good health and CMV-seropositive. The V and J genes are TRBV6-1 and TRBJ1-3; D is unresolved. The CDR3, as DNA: TGTGCCAGCAGAACCCTCTCTCCTGGAAACACCATATATTTT. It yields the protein CASRTLSPGNTIYF.